Below, one T cell receptor beta chain is given with its context. There is no known antigen for this receptor. The data derive from a study of T cells in severe cutaneous drug reactions (dated by TCRdb to about 2019). Turning to the overall study: Recruitment took place between 2011 and 2018, drawing patients from Taiwan, Thailand and a European registry network. Enrollment was limited to patients whose SJS/TEN or DRESS diagnosis was probable or definite according to RegiSCAR criteria. Biological samples, such as blister fluids/cells and PBMC, were collected from patients during the acute or recovery stage. The study combined bulk TCR sequencing with single-cell sequencing, quantitative PCR validation, functional assays and transgenic mouse experiments. Assignment of the culprit drug relied on both the Naranjo algorithm and the ALDEN drug causality algorithm. Libraries used iRepertoire multiplex PCR; authors cited a comparison showing similar capture of abundant clonotypes across iRepertoire and 5' RACE methods with or without UMI. What the research found in general, with its limitations: CBZ-SJS/TEN patients showed strongly increased TRBV12-4 usage, with averages of approximately 32% in blister cells and about 5% in PBMC. According to the authors, further study is still needed to determine whether the public TCR generalizes to SJS/TEN caused by other drugs. A public TCRbeta CDR3 was found in all seven CBZ-SJS/TEN blister samples (mean approximately 15%) but was undetectable or scarce in tolerant-control and healthy-donor PBMC.

Library preparation used the iRepertoire multiplex PCR system with TCR subtype-specific primers for both bulk and single-cell sequencing. Bulk TCR beta libraries were generated by multiplex PCR with primers targeting V, D and J gene regions. Approximately 90-500 ng of RNA per sample was used as input for bulk TCR library preparation. Bulk TCR beta amplicons were sequenced on an Illumina MiSeq. On the study's bioinformatics: Sample misassignments and low-quality sequencing reads were filtered out during quality control steps. The CDR3 was defined as the amino acids lying between the Y[YFLI]C motif of the V gene and the [FW]GXGT motif of the J segment. The IMGT database served as the reference for assigning TRBV and TRBJ genes and CDR3 clonotypes. TRBV expression in each sample was normalized to the mean of the same gene in PBMC from about 44 healthy donors. TCRdb reprocessed the reads, so every CDR3 protein sequence counts as one entry and DNA is not shown. The V and J calls follow TCRdb's processing rather than the paper's. This sample's records show under 3,000 distinct CDR3 sequences. The top ten constitute roughly 50% of the sample.

Inclusive of the bounding cysteine and phenylalanine, the CDR3 is 14 residues long. This entry has no DNA. As encoded in the germline V gene (reference sequence), CDR1 is SEHNR while CDR2 is FQNEAQ. Sequenced donors were patients with carbamazepine-induced Stevens-Johnson syndrome or toxic epidermal necrolysis (CBZ-SJS/TEN). To look for drug-specific clonotypes, next-generation sequencing was used to profile the T cell receptor repertoires of patients with drug-induced severe cutaneous adverse reactions. RNA was isolated either from blister cells of skin lesions or from peripheral blood mononuclear cells.

This receptor was taken from a human donor with toxic epidermal necrolysis, a severe cutaneous drug reaction. The chain is assembled from TRBV7-9 and TRBJ2-5; TCRdb outputs TRBD1, but without DNA this stays unchecked. Sequenced sample: cells from a skin blister. In the paper's terms, the cell subset or site label means: unsorted cells from skin lesion blisters. The CDR3: CASSSVGGSETQYF.